The clone carrying this TCR beta chain appeared a few times. Antigen specificity is unknown. Other DNA sequences in this sample translate to the same CDR3. The CDR3 sequence is 12 residues long. V lost 1 base and J 7 bases, leaving 5 bases between the germline ends. CDR1 and CDR2 from the germline V gene are KGHSH and LQKENI. cDNA synthesis used the whole RNA isolate, giving expressed TCRB sequences. The repertoire was sequenced with immunoSEQ multiplex PCR; TCRdb's copy has only in-frame clones and lacks some. The sample shows about 260,000 clones, roughly 24% of them seen only once. The source of the sample is a study of beta chain features in type 1 diabetes. Findings of the study overall: TCRB CDR3s were moderately but significantly shorter in Type 1 diabetes patients in all four CD4+ subsets. There was a possibility that cDNA sequencing over-represented cells with high TCR expression. Unsettled here was the matter of whether HLA type influences TCRB rearrangement.

Blood was drawn once from each donor into heparinised tubes. The draws averaged around 0.12 L. Naive, central memory, regulatory and stem cell-like memory cells within the CD4+ compartment were sorted using CD45RO/CCR7/CD25/CD127/CD95/CD27. Source material: naive CD4+ T cells from blood. The chain joins TRBV18 to TRBJ2-1; no definite D call. The clonotype originates from a woman under 40 with type 1 diabetes. CDR3 in amino acids: CASSPRENEQFF. The CDR3 DNA reads TGTGCCAGCTCACCACGCGAGAATGAGCAGTTCTTC. The entire variable domain, with the rest obtained from reference TRBV18 and TRBJ2-1, is as follows: NAGVMQNPRHLVRRRGQEARLRCSPMKGHSHVYWYRQLPEEGLKFMVYLQKENIIDESGMPKERFSAEFPKEGPSILRIQQVVRGDSAAYFCASSPRENEQFFGPGTRLTVL.